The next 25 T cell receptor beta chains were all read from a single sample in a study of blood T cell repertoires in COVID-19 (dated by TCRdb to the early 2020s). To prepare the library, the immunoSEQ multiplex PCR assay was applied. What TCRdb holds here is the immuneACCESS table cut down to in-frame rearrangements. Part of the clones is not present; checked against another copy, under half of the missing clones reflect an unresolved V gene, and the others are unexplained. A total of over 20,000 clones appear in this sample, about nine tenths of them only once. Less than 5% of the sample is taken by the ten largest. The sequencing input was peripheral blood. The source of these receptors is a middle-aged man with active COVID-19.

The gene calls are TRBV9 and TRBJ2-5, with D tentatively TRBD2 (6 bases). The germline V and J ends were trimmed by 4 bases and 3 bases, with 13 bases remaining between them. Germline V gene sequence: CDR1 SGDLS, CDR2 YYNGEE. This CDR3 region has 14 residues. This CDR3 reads CASSPGSLKETQYF. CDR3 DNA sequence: TGTGCCAGCAGCCCCGGGAGCCTAAAAGAGACCCAGTACTTC.

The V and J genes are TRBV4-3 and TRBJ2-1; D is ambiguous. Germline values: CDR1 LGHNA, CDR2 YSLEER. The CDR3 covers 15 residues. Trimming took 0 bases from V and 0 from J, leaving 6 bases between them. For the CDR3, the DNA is TGCGCCAGCAGCCAAGAATGGAGCTCCTACAATGAGCAGTTCTTC. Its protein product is CASSQEWSSYNEQFF.

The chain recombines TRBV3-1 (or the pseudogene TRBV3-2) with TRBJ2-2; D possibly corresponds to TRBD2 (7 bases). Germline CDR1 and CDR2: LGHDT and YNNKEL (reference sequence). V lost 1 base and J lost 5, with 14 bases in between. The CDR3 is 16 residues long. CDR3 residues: CASSQALGGLTGELFF. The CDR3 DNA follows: TGTGCCAGCAGCCAAGCTTTGGGGGGGCTTACCGGGGAGCTGTTTTTT.

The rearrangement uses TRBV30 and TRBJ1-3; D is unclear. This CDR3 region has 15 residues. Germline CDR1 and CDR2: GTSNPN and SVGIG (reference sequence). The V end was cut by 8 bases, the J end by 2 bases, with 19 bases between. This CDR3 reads CAHRGEGWPGNTIYF. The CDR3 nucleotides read TGTGCCCACCGCGGGGAGGGTTGGCCTGGAAACACCATATATTTT.

CDR3 sequence: CATSRDRLAGTDTQYF. CDR3 bases: TGTGCCACCAGCAGAGATCGGCTAGCGGGCACAGATACGCAGTATTTT. The rearrangement joins TRBV15 to TRBJ2-3, with 7 positions matching TRBD2. CDR1 is LNHNV, CDR2 YYDKDF, per germline (reference sequence). The CDR3 totals 16 residues. The V gene end was trimmed by 0 bases and the J gene end by 1 base; junction bases not matched to a gene: 4. The full variable domain, its missing parts supplied by reference TRBV15 and TRBJ2-3, is DAMVIQNPRYQVTQFGKPVTLSCSQTLNHNVMYWYQQKSSQAPKLLFHYYDKDFNNEADTPDNFQSRRPNTSFCFLDIRSPGLGDTAMYLCATSRDRLAGTDTQYFGPGTRLTVL.

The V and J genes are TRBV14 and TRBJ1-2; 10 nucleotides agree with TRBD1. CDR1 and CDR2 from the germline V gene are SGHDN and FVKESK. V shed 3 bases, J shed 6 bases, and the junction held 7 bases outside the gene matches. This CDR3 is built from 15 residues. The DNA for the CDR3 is TGTGCCAGCAGCCAGGACAGGGGGTTCTGGAATGGCTACACCTTC. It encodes CASSQDRGFWNGYTF.

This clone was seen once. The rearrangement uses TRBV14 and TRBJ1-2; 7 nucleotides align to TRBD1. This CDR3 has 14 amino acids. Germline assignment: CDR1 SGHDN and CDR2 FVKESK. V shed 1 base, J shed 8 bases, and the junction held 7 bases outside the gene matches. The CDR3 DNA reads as TGTGCCAGCAGCCAAGTCTCAGGGGGTGAAGGCTACACCTTC. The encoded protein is CASSQVSGGEGYTF.

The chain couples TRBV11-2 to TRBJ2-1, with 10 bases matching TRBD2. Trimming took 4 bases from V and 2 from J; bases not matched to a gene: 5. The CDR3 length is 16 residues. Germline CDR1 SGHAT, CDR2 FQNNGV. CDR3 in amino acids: CASSSLAGGTYNEQFF. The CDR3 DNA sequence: TGTGCCAGCAGCTCATTAGCGGGGGGAACCTACAATGAGCAGTTCTTC.

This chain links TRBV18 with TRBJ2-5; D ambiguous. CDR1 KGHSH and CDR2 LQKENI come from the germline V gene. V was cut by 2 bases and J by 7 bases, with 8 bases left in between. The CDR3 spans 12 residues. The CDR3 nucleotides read TGTGCCAGCTCACCAACGCCAGGGACCCAGTACTTC. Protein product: CASSPTPGTQYF.

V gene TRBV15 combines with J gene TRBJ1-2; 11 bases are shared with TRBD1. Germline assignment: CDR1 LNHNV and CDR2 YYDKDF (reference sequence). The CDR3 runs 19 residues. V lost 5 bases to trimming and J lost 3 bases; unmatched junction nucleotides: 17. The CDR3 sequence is CATSPLRRTGGAGDYGYTF. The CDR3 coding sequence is TGTGCCACCAGCCCTCTTAGAAGGACAGGGGGCGCCGGGGACTATGGCTACACCTTC.

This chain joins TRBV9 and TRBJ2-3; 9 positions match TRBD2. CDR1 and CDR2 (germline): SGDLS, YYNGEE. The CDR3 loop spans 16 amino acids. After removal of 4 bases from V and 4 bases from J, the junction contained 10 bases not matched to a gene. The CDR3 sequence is CASSPSGGLAADTQYF. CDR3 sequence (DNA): TGTGCCAGCAGCCCGAGCGGGGGGTTGGCAGCAGATACGCAGTATTTT.

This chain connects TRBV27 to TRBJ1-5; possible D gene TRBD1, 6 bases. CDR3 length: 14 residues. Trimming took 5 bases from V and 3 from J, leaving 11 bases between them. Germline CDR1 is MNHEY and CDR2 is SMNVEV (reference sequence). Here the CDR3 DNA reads TGTGCCAGCAGTACAGGGCCGTCCAATCAGCCCCAGCATTTT. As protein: CASSTGPSNQPQHF.

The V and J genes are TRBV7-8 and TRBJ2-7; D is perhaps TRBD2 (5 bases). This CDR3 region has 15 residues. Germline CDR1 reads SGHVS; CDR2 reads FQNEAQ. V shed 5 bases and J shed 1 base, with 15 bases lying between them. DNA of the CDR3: TGTGCCAGCAGCCCTCGAGGGAGATCATCCTACGAGCAGTACTTC. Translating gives CASSPRGRSSYEQYF.

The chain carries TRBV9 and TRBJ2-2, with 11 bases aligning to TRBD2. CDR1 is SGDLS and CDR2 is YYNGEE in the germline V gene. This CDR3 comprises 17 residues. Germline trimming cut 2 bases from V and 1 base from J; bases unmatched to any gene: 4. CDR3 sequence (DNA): TGTGCCAGCAGCGTGAGGGGGACTAGCGGGAACACCGGGGAGCTGTTTTTT. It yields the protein CASSVRGTSGNTGELFF.

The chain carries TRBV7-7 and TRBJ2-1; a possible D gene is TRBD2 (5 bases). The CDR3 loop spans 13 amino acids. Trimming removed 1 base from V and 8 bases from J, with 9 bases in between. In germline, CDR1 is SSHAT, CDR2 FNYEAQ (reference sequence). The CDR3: CASSLGGWDEQFF. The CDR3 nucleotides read TGTGCCAGCAGCTTAGGAGGGTGGGATGAGCAGTTCTTC.

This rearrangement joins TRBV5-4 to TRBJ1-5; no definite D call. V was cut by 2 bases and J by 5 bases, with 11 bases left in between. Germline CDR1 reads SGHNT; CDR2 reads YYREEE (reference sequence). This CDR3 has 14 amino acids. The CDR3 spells CASSFGGRDQPQHF. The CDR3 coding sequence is TGTGCCAGCAGCTTCGGTGGGCGGGATCAGCCCCAGCATTTT. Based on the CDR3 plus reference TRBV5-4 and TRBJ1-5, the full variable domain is ETGVTQSPTHLIKTRGQQVTLRCSSQSGHNTVSWYQQALGQGPQFIFQYYREEENGRGNFPPRFSGLQFPNYSSELNVNALELDDSALYLCASSFGGRDQPQHFGDGTRLSIL.

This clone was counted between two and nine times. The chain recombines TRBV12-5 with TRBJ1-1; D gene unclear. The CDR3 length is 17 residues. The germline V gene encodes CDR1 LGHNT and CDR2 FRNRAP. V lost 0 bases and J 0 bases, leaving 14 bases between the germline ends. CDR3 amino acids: CASGLVLAAIMNTEAFF. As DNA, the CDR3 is TGTGCTAGTGGTTTGGTACTTGCGGCGATCATGAACACTGAAGCTTTCTTT. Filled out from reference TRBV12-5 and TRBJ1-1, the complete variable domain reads DARVTQTPRHKVTEMGQEVTMRCQPILGHNTVFWYRQTMMQGLELLAYFRNRAPLDDSGMPKDRFSAEMPDATLATLKIQPSEPRDSAVYFCASGLVLAAIMNTEAFFGQGTRLTVV.

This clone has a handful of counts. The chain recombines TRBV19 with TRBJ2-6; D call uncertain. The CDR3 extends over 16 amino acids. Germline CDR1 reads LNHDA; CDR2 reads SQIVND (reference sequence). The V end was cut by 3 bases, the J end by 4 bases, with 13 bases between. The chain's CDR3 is CASSIPLGSGANVLTF. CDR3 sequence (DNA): TGTGCCAGTAGTATCCCGCTAGGATCCGGGGCCAACGTCCTGACTTTC.

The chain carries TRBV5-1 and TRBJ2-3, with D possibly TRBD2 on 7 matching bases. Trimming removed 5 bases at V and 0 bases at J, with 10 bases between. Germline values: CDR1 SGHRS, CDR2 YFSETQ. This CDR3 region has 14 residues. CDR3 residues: CASRGGTSTDTQYF. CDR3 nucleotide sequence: TGCGCCAGCAGGGGGGGGACAAGCACAGATACGCAGTATTTT.

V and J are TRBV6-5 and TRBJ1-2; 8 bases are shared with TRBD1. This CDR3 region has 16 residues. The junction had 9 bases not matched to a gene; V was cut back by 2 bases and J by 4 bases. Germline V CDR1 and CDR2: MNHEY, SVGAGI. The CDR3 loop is CASSYRHGQGAYGYTF. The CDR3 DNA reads TGTGCCAGCAGTTACCGCCATGGACAGGGAGCCTATGGCTACACCTTC.

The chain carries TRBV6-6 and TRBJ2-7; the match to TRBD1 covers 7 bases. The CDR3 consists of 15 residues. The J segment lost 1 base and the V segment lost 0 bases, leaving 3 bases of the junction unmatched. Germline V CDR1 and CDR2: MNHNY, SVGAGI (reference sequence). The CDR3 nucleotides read TGTGCCAGCAGTTACTCGTCAGGGGGATCCTACGAGCAGTACTTC. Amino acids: CASSYSSGGSYEQYF.

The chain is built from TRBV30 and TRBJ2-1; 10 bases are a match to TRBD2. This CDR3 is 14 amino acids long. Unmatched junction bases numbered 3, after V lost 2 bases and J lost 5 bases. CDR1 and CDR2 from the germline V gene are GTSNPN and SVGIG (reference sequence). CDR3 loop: CAWSPGLADNEQFF. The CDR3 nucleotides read TGTGCCTGGAGTCCTGGACTAGCGGACAATGAGCAGTTCTTC.

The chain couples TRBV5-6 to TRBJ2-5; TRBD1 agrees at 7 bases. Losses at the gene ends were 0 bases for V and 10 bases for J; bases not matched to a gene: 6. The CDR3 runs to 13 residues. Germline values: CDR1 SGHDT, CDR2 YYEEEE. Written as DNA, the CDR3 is TGTGCCAGCAGCTTGGGACAGGGACCCCTCCAGTACTTC. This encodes CASSLGQGPLQYF.

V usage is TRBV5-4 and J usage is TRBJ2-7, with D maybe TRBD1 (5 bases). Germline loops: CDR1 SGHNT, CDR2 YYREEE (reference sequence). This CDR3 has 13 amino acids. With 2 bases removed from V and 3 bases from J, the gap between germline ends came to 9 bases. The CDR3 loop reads CASSFDGHYEQYF. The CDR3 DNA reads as TGTGCCAGCAGCTTTGACGGACACTACGAGCAGTACTTC.

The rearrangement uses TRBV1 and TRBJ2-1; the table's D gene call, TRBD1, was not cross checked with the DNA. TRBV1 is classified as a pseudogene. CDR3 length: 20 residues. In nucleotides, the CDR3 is TGCACCAGCAGCCAACCCATGGCCGGGACAAGGTGGAGCTCCTACAATGAGCAGTTCTTC. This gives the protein CTSSQPMAGTRWSSYNEQFF.